This entry lists 21 T cell receptor beta chains sequenced from one sample in a study of blood T cell repertoires in COVID-19. The table came from immunoSEQ multiplex PCR; TCRdb's copy has only in-frame clones and leaves some out. The sample consists of about 110,000 clones, roughly 84% of them appearing once. The sample consisted of peripheral blood. These TCRs come from a woman aged 45-60 years with acute or convalescent COVID-19.

The chain has TRBV19 and TRBJ1-1; D uncertain. Germline V gene sequence: CDR1 LNHDA, CDR2 SQIVND (reference sequence). This CDR3 is 15 amino acids long. V lost 6 bases and J 3 bases, leaving 17 bases between the germline ends. The CDR3 region is CASRPEVGVDTEAFF. The CDR3 DNA reads as TGTGCCAGTAGGCCTGAGGTGGGAGTAGACACTGAAGCTTTCTTT.

The chain carries TRBV10-3 and TRBJ2-3, with D maybe TRBD1 (5 bases). This CDR3 spans 14 amino acids. V was clipped by 6 bases and J by 5 bases, with 15 bases between them. From germline, CDR1 is ENHRY and CDR2 SYGVKD. In DNA, the CDR3 is TGTGCCATCAGCCCCCAGGGAACGGGAGATACGCAGTATTTT. It translates to CAISPQGTGDTQYF.

This sequence joins TRBV5-5 and TRBJ1-5; 9 bases map to TRBD1. V shed 2 bases and J 2 bases; nucleotides not matched to a gene: 5. Germline CDR1 is SGHKS and CDR2 is YYEKEE (reference sequence). CDR3 length: 16 amino acids. CDR3 DNA sequence: TGTGCCAGCAGCTTAGGGACAGGGCGAGGCAATCAGCCCCAGCATTTT. Encoded protein: CASSLGTGRGNQPQHF.

CDR3 sequence (DNA): TGTGCCAGCAGCTTAAAACCCCGGGGGGCCGGGGAGCTGTTTTTT. Amino acids: CASSLKPRGAGELFF. The J gene is TRBJ2-2, the V gene TRBV7-3, with 7 bases lining up with TRBD2. This CDR3 is 15 amino acids long. Looked up from germline, CDR1 is SGHTA and CDR2 is FQGTGA. J gave up 6 bases and V 1 base, and 5 bases lay outside the gene matches.

V is TRBV19 and J is TRBJ1-1; possibly TRBD1 for D (5 bases). Germline lookup yields CDR1 LNHDA and CDR2 SQIVND (reference sequence). The CDR3 totals 15 residues. Trimming removed 3 bases at V and 1 base at J, with 12 bases between. The CDR3 DNA reads as TGTGCCAGTAGTATGGGGCAGGGCGCGAACACTGAAGCTTTCTTT. This sequence encodes CASSMGQGANTEAFF.

The chain has TRBV5-5 and TRBJ1-4; 8 bases fit TRBD1. The length of the CDR3 is 14 residues. CDR1 is SGHKS, CDR2 YYEKEE, per germline (reference sequence). The V segment lost 4 bases and the J segment 7 bases; nucleotides outside the gene matches: 6. CDR3 amino acids: CASSLQDRAEKLFF. The CDR3 DNA reads TGTGCCAGCAGCCTACAGGACAGGGCTGAAAAACTGTTTTTT.

The chain carries TRBV5-1 and TRBJ2-3; D is possibly TRBD2 (6 bases). The CDR3 contains 15 residues. Trimming stripped 3 bases from V and 1 base from J, with 12 bases between. Germline CDR1 and CDR2: SGHRS and YFSETQ. The CDR3 loop is CASSSAGLGTDTQYF. Here the CDR3 DNA reads TGCGCCAGCAGCTCAGCGGGTTTGGGCACAGATACGCAGTATTTT.

The genes are TRBV24-1 and TRBJ2-5, with TRBD1 identical over 8 bases. The length of the CDR3 is 18 residues. Trimming cost V 1 base and J 4 bases; bases outside gene matches: 13. Germline V gives CDR1 KGHDR, CDR2 SFDVKD. The CDR3 loop reads CATSDFGRGPEGGETQYF. Here the CDR3 DNA reads TGTGCCACCAGTGATTTCGGCAGGGGGCCGGAGGGGGGAGAGACCCAGTACTTC.

The CDR3: CASSIIGTGQASYGYTF. The CDR3 DNA is TGTGCCAGTAGTATTATCGGTACGGGACAGGCGAGCTATGGCTACACCTTC. This sequence joins TRBV19 and TRBJ1-2; TRBD1 aligns across 8 bases. The V and J ends lost 3 bases and 4 bases, in that order; junction bases with no gene match: 13. The CDR3 has 17 amino acids. CDR1 is LNHDA, CDR2 SQIVND, per germline (reference sequence). The full variable domain, completed using reference TRBV19 and TRBJ1-2, is DGGITQSPKYLFRKEGQNVTLSCEQNLNHDAMYWYRQDPGQGLRLIYYSQIVNDFQKGDIAEGYSVSREKKESFPLTVTSAQKNPTAFYLCASSIIGTGQASYGYTFGSGTRLTVV.

V is TRBV3-1 (or the pseudogene TRBV3-2) and J is TRBJ2-5, with a tentative D call TRBD2 (5 bases). The CDR3 contains 18 residues. Looked up from germline, CDR1 is LGHDT and CDR2 is YNNKEL (reference sequence). Trimming cost V 0 bases and J 5 bases, with 22 bases left between them. The chain's CDR3 is CASSQEIRENGWYETQYF. CDR3 DNA sequence: TGTGCCAGCAGCCAAGAGATAAGGGAGAACGGGTGGTATGAGACCCAGTACTTC.

This rearrangement joins TRBV28 to TRBJ1-1; no definite D call. This CDR3 comprises 13 residues. Germline loops: CDR1 MDHEN, CDR2 SYDVKM. V lost 3 bases and J 1 base, leaving 6 bases between the germline ends. The CDR3 nucleotides are TGTGCCAGCAGTTTGGCAGAGAACACTGAAGCTTTCTTT. This codes for CASSLAENTEAFF.

The J gene is TRBJ1-4, the V gene TRBV5-1, with TRBD1 matching over 7 bases. The CDR3 runs to 16 residues. The ends lost 3 bases at V and 10 bases at J; junction bases unmatched: 15. Germline-derived CDR1 and CDR2 are SGHRS and YFSETQ. The DNA of the CDR3 is TGCGCCAGCAGCTATTCACAGGGGACCCTCGATGGAAAACTGTTTTTT. Translating gives CASSYSQGTLDGKLFF.

This rearrangement joins TRBV19 to TRBJ1-2; D might be TRBD1 (5 bases). The CDR3 is 14 residues long. Germline V CDR1 and CDR2: LNHDA, SQIVND (reference sequence). Trimming shortened V by 4 bases and J by 2 bases, and 11 bases separated the two germline ends. The CDR3 DNA follows: TGTGCCAGTAGTAGGCAGGGAACCAACTATGGCTACACCTTC. Its protein product is CASSRQGTNYGYTF.

The chain links TRBV3-1 (or the pseudogene TRBV3-2) to TRBJ2-5, with D possibly matching TRBD2 (6 bases). CDR3 length: 15 amino acids. V was pared by 0 bases and J by 5 bases, with 13 bases between. Germline CDR1 is LGHDT and CDR2 is YNNKEL (reference sequence). The CDR3 loop reads CASSQDRRAEETQYF. CDR3 nucleotide sequence: TGTGCCAGCAGCCAAGATAGGAGGGCAGAGGAGACCCAGTACTTC.

This CDR3 reads CASSPGGGIEQFF. CDR3 DNA: TGTGCCAGCAGCCCCGGGGGGGGGATTGAGCAGTTCTTC. The genes are TRBV5-6 and TRBJ2-1, with TRBD2 matching over 8 bases. The CDR3 is 13 amino acids. CDR1 SGHDT and CDR2 YYEEEE come from the germline V gene. V trimming: 4 bases; J trimming: 9 bases; junction bases outside the gene matches: 6. The whole variable domain, filled in from reference TRBV5-6 and TRBJ2-1, reads DAGVTQSPTHLIKTRGQQVTLRCSPKSGHDTVSWYQQALGQGPQFIFQYYEEEERQRGNFPDRFSGHQFPNYSSELNVNALLLGDSALYLCASSPGGGIEQFFGPGTRLTVL.

This clone showed up just once. This chain links TRBV2 with TRBJ1-5; D call uncertain. CDR1 is SNHLY and CDR2 is FYNNEI in the germline V gene. This CDR3 spans 14 amino acids. The V and J ends lost 7 bases and 7 bases respectively, with 17 bases between them. CDR3 in amino acids: CASKWSSGGQPQHF. In DNA, the CDR3 is TGTGCCAGCAAGTGGAGTTCCGGTGGACAGCCCCAGCATTTT.

This clone was counted at least ten times. Other DNA sequences in the sample encode the same CDR3. The gene calls are TRBV19 and TRBJ1-2; D not certain. Trimming cost V 3 bases and J 5 bases, with 7 bases left between them. CDR3 size: 12 residues. CDR1 and CDR2 (germline): LNHDA, SQIVND (reference sequence). The CDR3 coding sequence is TGTGCCAGTAGTATTGCAGGTTATGGCTACACCTTC. Its protein product is CASSIAGYGYTF.

The CDR3 bases are TGTGCCAGCTCACCAAATCAGAACACTGAAGCTTTCTTT. Encoded protein: CASSPNQNTEAFF. The chain employs TRBV18 and TRBJ1-1, with unresolved D. Between the trimmed V and J ends, which lost 2 bases and 1 base, there was a span of 5 bases. The CDR3 loop spans 13 amino acids. Germline V gene data show CDR1 as KGHSH and CDR2 as LQKENI.

The chain joins TRBV3-1 (or the pseudogene TRBV3-2) to TRBJ1-3; 8 nucleotides line up with TRBD1. Germline CDR1 reads LGHDT; CDR2 reads YNNKEL (reference sequence). CDR3 length equals 14 residues. Unmatched junction bases numbered 9, after V lost 6 bases and J lost 8 bases. CDR3 residues: CASSYRGSQDTIYF. The CDR3 DNA sequence: TGTGCCAGCAGTTACAGGGGGAGTCAAGACACCATATATTTT.

The chain couples TRBV12-3 or TRBV12-4 to TRBJ2-3; 7 bases align to TRBD2. The CDR3 spans 13 residues. The trim removed 8 bases at V and 3 bases at J, leaving 5 bases unmatched. CDR3 region: CASRVGGTDTQYF. The CDR3 nucleotides read TGTGCCAGCCGGGTGGGGGGGACAGATACGCAGTATTTT.

This chain connects TRBV30 to TRBJ2-4; tentative D call: TRBD1 (6 bases). The CDR3 runs 13 residues. The germline V gene has CDR1 GTSNPN and CDR2 SVGIG (reference sequence). The CDR3 nucleotides are TGTGTCTCATCACAGGGAAATCTAAACATTCAGTACTTC. It is translated as CVSSQGNLNIQYF.